This T cell receptor (beta chain) originates from a study of T cell changes during pregnancy in multiple sclerosis (dated by TCRdb to about 2019). Background for the entire study: The study looked at changes in the T cell repertoire across pregnancy in women with multiple sclerosis.

Points on this clone: No cognate antigen has been identified for it. Base quality data are lacking; no much larger clone is found one base away.

The germline V gene gives CDR1 as MNHEY and CDR2 as SVGAGI. There are 13 amino acids in the CDR3, from cysteine to phenylalanine inclusive. Kept here is only the CDR3 DNA, which spans 39 bases and is read in frame from base 1. V was cut back by 6 bases and J by 6 bases, leaving a gap of 14 bases between them. Receptor libraries were prepared by the immunoSEQ multiplex PCR assay. TCRdb obtained this table from immuneACCESS and retained in-frame rearrangements with V and J assigned. These tables miss some clones; where compared with another copy, unresolved V genes account for less than half of the shortfall, and the remainder is unexplained. This sample is represented by 90,000 to 95,000 clones; approximately 94% of them were singletons. The top ten hold less than 2.5% of the sample.

This chain is built from TRBV6-5 and TRBJ2-5; confidence is insufficient to name the D gene. The TCR sequence derives from a female donor with multiple sclerosis, enrolled in a pregnancy study. Specimen: peripheral blood, collected in the third trimester of pregnancy. CDR3 reads: CASSADDGQTQYF. The DNA sequence follows: TGTGCCAGCAGCGCGGATGACGGTCAGACCCAGTACTTC.